This T cell receptor beta chain was profiled in a study of radiotherapy plus CTLA-4 blockade in lung cancer. With V trimmed by 0 bases and J by 3 bases, 13 bases remained unmatched. This CDR3 is 19 amino acids long. Germline-derived CDR1 and CDR2 are LGHNA and YSLEER. Using immunoSEQ multiplex PCR, the repertoire was profiled, and TCRdb retains in-frame clones only, with some absent. The table lists some 50,000 clones, 84% of them singletons, with 4.5% to 5% in the top ten. The chain employs TRBV4-3 and TRBJ1-5; 8 positions agree with TRBD1. The TCR was taken from a human donor with non-small cell lung cancer whose response to radiotherapy plus ipilimumab could not be evaluated. The sample consisted of peripheral blood, taken from a patient treated with radiotherapy plus ipilimumab. The CDR3 protein is CASSQELGQDAASNQPQHF. Written as DNA, the CDR3 is TGCGCCAGCAGCCAAGAATTGGGACAGGATGCCGCTTCCAATCAGCCCCAGCATTTT.